Listed here are 3 T cell receptor beta chains from one sample, sequenced in a study of T-cell memory formation after mild COVID-19. TCRdb processed the 5' RACE reads anew with MiXCR; each CDR3 protein has one entry. Of roughly 550,000 distinct CDR3 sequences in the sample, roughly 20% were seen once. The sequenced sample was PBMCs or a T cell subset sorted from them (not recorded which). The receptors come from an adult woman who had mild COVID-19 (a few samples of this study predate the infection). Cell type and time point are not known.

This clonotype came up a few times. CDR3 sequence reads: CASSLRGGRDYEQYF. As DNA, the CDR3 is TGTGCCAGCAGCTTAAGGGGTGGCAGGGACTACGAGCAGTACTTC. This chain uses TRBV7-2 with TRBJ2-7, with a tentative D call TRBD1 (5 bases). The V gene's germline CDR1 is SGHTA and CDR2 FQGNSA. Trimming removed 2 bases at V and 3 bases at J, with 14 bases between. The CDR3 has 15 amino acids.

The rearrangement links TRBV7-2 to TRBJ2-1; D is undetermined. The CDR3 extends over 11 amino acids. V dropped 3 bases and J dropped 13 bases, with 10 bases sitting between them. CDR1 and CDR2 from the germline V gene are SGHTA and FQGNSA. The chain's CDR3 is CASSFSVDQFF. For the CDR3, the DNA is TGTGCCAGCAGCTTTTCAGTAGACCAGTTCTTC.

This clonotype was counted a few times. This rearrangement joins TRBV14 to TRBJ2-2; D gene unclear. The V end was cut by 3 bases, the J end by 6 bases, with 11 bases between. CDR1 is SGHDN, CDR2 FVKESK, per germline. CDR3 length equals 14 residues. CDR3 sequence reads: CASSQAFRPGELFF. In DNA, the CDR3 is TGTGCCAGCAGCCAGGCTTTCCGTCCCGGGGAGCTGTTTTTT.